This TCR beta chain was sequenced for a study of Graves' ophthalmopathy and Graves' hyperthyroidism. The wider study: Peripheral blood (taken before any treatment) was collected at initial diagnosis.

Amplified material comprised TCR beta CDR3 regions derived from RNA transcripts. HTBI primers were used in a first-round RT-PCR, which preceded a second-round multiplex PCR. TCRdb reanalysed the multiplex PCR reads using MiXCR and keeps one entry per CDR3 protein. The table records about 620,000 distinct CDR3 sequences, about 20% of them present only once. This clonotype turned up a few times. Its antigen is undetermined. Study results and limitations: A 13-signature model separated ophthalmopathy from stable hyperthyroidism, reaching approximately 88% sensitivity and roughly 81% specificity cross-validated.

Diagnoses were established from clinical symptoms, serum thyroxine, TRAb, thyroid ultrasound and orbital computed tomography. The PBMCs were taken from approximately 9 ml of fresh peripheral blood. The TCR was taken from a woman aged 18-30 years with stable Graves' hyperthyroidism. Some clones in this sample may be carry-over from other donors' samples. The sample consisted of peripheral blood.

The CDR3 is CASSSPLWSGGPETQYF. CDR3 bases: TGTGCCAGCAGTTCGCCCTTATGGTCGGGAGGGCCGGAGACCCAGTACTTC. The rearrangement joins TRBV12-3 or TRBV12-4 to TRBJ2-5, with TRBD2 matching 8 bases. J gave up 5 bases and V 4 bases, and 15 bases lay outside the gene matches. The CDR3 runs 17 residues.